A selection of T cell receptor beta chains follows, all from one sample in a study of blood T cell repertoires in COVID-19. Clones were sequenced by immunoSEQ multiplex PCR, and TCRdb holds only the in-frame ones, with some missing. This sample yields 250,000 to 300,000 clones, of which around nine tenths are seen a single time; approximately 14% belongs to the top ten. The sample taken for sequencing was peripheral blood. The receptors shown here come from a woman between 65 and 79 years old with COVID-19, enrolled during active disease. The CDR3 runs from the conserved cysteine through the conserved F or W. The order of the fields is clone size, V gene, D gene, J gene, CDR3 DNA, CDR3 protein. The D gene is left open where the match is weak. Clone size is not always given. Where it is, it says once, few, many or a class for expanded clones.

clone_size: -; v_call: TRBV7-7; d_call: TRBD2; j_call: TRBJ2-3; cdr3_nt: TGTGCCAGCAGCTTAGGGGGGGGTCGTGCAGATACGCAGTATTTT; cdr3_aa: CASSLGGGRADTQYF
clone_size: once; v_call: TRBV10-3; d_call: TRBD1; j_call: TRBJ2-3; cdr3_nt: TGTGCCATTACAGGACAGGGCACAGATACGCAGTATTTT; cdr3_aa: CAITGQGTDTQYF
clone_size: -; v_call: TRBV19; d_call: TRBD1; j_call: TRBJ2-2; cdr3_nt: TGTGCCAGAAGCGACAGGGGGCCTGGCACCGGGGAGCTGTTTTTT; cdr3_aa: CARSDRGPGTGELFF
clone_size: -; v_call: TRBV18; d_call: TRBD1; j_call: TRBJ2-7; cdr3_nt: TGTGCCAGCTCATCCCGGGACAGGCCGCCGGGCGAGCAGTACTTC; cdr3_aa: CASSSRDRPPGEQYF
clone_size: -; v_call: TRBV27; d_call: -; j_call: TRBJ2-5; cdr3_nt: TGTGCCAGCAGTTTATCAGCAACCGCCCATTACCAAGAGACCCAGTACTTC; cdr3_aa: CASSLSATAHYQETQYF
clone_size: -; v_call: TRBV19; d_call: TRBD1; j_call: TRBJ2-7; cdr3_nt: TGTGCCAGTAGTCACGGGACAGGGGTCTACGAGCAGTACTTC; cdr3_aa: CASSHGTGVYEQYF
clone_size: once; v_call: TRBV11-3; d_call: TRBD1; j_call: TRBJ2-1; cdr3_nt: TGTGCCAGCAGCTTAGGGCAGGGGGCATTGGATGAGCAGTTCTTC; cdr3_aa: CASSLGQGALDEQFF
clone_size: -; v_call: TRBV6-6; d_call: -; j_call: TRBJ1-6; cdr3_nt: TGTGCCAGCAGTTACGGCGGCGGATATAATTCACCCCTCCACTTT; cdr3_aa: CASSYGGGYNSPLHF
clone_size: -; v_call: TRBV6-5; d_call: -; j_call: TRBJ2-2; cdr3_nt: TGTGCCAGCAGGCGGGGTGTAACAGGGGACGGGGAGCTGTTTTTT; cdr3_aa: CASRRGVTGDGELFF
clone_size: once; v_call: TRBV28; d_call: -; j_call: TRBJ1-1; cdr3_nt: TGTGCCAGCAGTCAGCCGCAGGGTGGAGCTTTCTTT; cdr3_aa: CASSQPQGGAFF
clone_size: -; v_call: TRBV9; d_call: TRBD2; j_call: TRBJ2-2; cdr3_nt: TGTGCCAGCAGCGTAGGACTAGCGTCAGGCGGGGAGCTGTTTTTT; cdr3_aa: CASSVGLASGGELFF
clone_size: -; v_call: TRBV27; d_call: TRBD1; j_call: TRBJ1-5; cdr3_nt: TGTGCCAGCAGTCCAGACAGGGGAGACAATCAGCCCCAGCATTTT; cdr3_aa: CASSPDRGDNQPQHF
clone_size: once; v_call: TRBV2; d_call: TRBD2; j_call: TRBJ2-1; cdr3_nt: TGTGCCAGCAAGGCAGCGGGGAATGAGCAGTTCTTC; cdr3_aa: CASKAAGNEQFF
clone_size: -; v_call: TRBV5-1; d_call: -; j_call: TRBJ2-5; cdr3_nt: TGCGCCAGCAGTTTAACAGAGCAAGAGACCCAGTACTTC; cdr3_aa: CASSLTEQETQYF
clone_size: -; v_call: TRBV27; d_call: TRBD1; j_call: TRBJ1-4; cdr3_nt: TGTGCCAGCAGCCCGGGACAGGCTAATGAAAAACTGTTTTTT; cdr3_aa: CASSPGQANEKLFF
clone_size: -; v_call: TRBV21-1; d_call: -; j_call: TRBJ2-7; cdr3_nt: TGTGCCAGCAGCAAAGCGGGAAGGGGGTCCTACGAGCAGTACTTC; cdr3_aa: CASSKAGRGSYEQYF
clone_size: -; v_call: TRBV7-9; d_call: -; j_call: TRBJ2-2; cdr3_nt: TGTGCCAGCAGCCCCCTAGGGGTGGAACTGTTTTTT; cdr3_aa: CASSPLGVELFF
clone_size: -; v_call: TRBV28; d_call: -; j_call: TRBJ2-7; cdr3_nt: TGTGCCAGCAGTTTTGGACAGAGGGTCTACGAGCAGTACTTC; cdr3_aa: CASSFGQRVYEQYF
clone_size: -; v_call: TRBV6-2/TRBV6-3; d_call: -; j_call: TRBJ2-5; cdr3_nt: TGTGCCAGCAGTTACGCCAACCTCGGGGAGACCCAGTACTTC; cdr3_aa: CASSYANLGETQYF
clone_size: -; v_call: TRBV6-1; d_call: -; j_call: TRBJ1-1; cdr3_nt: TGTGCCAGCAGTGAACTAAGGAACACTGAAGCTTTCTTT; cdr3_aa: CASSELRNTEAFF
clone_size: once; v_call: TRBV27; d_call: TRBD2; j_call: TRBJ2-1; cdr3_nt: TGTGCCAGCAGTTGGTCGACTAGCGGGGGCTGGGATGAGCAGTTCTTC; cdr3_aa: CASSWSTSGGWDEQFF
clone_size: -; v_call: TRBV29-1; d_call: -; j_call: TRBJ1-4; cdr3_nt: TGCAGCGTTGTTACAGGGATTAATGAAAAACTGTTTTTT; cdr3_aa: CSVVTGINEKLFF
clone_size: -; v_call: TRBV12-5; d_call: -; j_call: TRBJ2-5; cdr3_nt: TGTGCTAGTGGTCTCGCGGAGGAAGAGACCCAGTACTTC; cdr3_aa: CASGLAEEETQYF
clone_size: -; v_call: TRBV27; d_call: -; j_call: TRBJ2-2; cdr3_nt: TGTGCCAGCAGTTTAGGACAGACCGTCAACACCGGGGAGCTGTTTTTT; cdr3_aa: CASSLGQTVNTGELFF
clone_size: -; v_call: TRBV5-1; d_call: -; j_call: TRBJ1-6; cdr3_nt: TGCGCCAGCAGCTTGTCACAGAACTATAATTCACCCCTCCACTTT; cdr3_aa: CASSLSQNYNSPLHF
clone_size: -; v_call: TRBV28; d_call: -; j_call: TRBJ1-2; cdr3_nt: TGTGCCAGCAGTCGACAGGACCATGGCTACACCTTC; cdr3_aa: CASSRQDHGYTF
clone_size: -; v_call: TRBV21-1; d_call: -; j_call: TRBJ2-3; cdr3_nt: TGTGCCAGCATCCCGCCTGGGCCACTAGCGGGGGGGCACGATACGCAGTATTTT; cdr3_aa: CASIPPGPLAGGHDTQYF
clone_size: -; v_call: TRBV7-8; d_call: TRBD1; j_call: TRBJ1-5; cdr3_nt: TGTGCCAGCAGCTTAGCGAGGACAGGGGGGAATCAGCCCCAGCATTTT; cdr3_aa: CASSLARTGGNQPQHF
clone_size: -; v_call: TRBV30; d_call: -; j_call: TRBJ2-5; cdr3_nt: TGTGCCTGGAGTGACGTTCAGGGGTGGGAGACCCAGTACTTC; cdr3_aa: CAWSDVQGWETQYF